The entry below describes one T cell receptor beta chain. Its antigen remains unknown. The junction and the germline gene differ at one end; a read error may be behind it. This entry is derived from a study of blood T cells in healthy people across ages. Sample-barcoded 5' priming and a J-beta primer mix drove a second PCR of about 7 to 11 cycles. One entry per CDR3 protein results from TCRdb running MiXCR on the 5' RACE reads. This table holds some 700,000 distinct CDR3 sequences, about 42% found once. General observations from the study: Naive T cell percentage strongly correlated with TCR beta diversity.

The CDR3 is made up of 15 amino acids. The germline V gene encodes CDR1 LGHDT and CDR2 YNNKEL (reference sequence). The clonotype originates from a woman in her sixties in good health. Input material: blood. The V call is TRBV3-1, the J call TRBJ2-4, with TRBD1 matching over 7 bases. The CDR3 DNA follows: TGTGCCAGCAGCCAAGCGGGACAGTTAGAAAACGTTCAGTACTTC. Amino acids: CASSQAGQLENVQYF.